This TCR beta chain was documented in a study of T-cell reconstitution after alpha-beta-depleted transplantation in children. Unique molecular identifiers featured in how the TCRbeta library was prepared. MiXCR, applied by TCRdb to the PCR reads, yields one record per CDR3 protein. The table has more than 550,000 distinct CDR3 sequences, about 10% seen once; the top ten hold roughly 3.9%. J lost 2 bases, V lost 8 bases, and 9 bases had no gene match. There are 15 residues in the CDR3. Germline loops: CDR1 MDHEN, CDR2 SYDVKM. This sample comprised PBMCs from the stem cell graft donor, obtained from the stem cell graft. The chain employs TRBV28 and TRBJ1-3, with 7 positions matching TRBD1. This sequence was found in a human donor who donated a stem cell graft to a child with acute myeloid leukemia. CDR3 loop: CASGIDRATGNTIYF. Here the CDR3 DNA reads TGTGCCAGCGGAATCGACAGGGCTACTGGAAACACCATATATTTT.